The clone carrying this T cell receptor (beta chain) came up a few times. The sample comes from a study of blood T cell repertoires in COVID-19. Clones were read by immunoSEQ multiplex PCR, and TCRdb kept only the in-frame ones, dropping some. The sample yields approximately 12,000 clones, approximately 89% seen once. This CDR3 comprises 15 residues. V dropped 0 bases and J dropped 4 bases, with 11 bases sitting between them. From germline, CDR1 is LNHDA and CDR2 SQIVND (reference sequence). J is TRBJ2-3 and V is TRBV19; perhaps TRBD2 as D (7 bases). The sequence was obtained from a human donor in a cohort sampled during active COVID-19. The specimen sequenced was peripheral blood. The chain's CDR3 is CASSIDGEGADTQYF. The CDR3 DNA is TGTGCCAGTAGTATAGATGGGGAGGGGGCAGATACGCAGTATTTT.